The clone carrying this T cell receptor (beta chain) has a count of ten or more. Its antigen is unidentified. This entry comes from a study of T-cell reconstitution after alpha-beta-depleted transplantation in children. General study findings and limits: Reports say that about two months after transplant, the alpha-beta T cells came out of several hundred graft clones that had expanded. The study traced high day-60 TCRbeta diversity in some patients to surviving recipient T cells and thymic progenitors. Counts and diversity of T cells one year after transplant came mostly from newly produced T cells.

TCRbeta library preparation incorporated unique molecular identifiers. TCRdb re-called the PCR reads through MiXCR, storing one row per CDR3 protein. The repertoire holds about 590,000 distinct CDR3 sequences, with over 10% as singletons. This clonotype was obtained from a male patient younger than 18 who had a stem cell transplant for acute myeloid leukemia, so the T cells may come from the graft donor. Material: PBMCs, mostly from graft donor cells, obtained 360 days after TCRalphabeta/CD19-depleted stem cell transplant.

CDR3 residues: CASSPPGLAVYNEQFF. In DNA, the CDR3 is TGTGCCAGCAGTCCTCCGGGACTAGCGGTATACAATGAGCAGTTCTTC. V usage is TRBV12-3 or TRBV12-4 and J usage is TRBJ2-1; 11 bases line up with TRBD2. J lost 4 bases, V lost 5 bases, and 7 bases had no gene match. The CDR3 runs 16 residues.